The 9 T cell receptor beta chains given below trace back to one sample, sequenced in a study of OX40 agonist ivuxolimab in advanced cancers. Libraries were made using the immunoSEQ multiplex PCR assay. TCRdb mirrors the immuneACCESS table, restricted to in-frame sequences. Some clones are absent from its copies; in checked studies, under half trace to an unresolved V gene, and the reason for the others is unknown. This sample comprises nearly 50,000 clones, nearly 90% of them detected only once. Of the sample, under 0.65% falls within the top ten clones. The sample was CD4+ or CD8+ T cells sorted from blood, taken in a trial of the OX40 agonist ivuxolimab. Receptor source: an adult with an advanced solid tumor such as melanoma, head and neck, liver or kidney cancer.

This chain uses TRBV28 with TRBJ1-5; possible D gene TRBD1, 5 bases. The V gene's germline CDR1 is MDHEN and CDR2 SYDVKM. The CDR3 consists of 13 residues. The germline V and J ends were trimmed by 2 bases and 10 bases, with 12 bases remaining between them. CDR3 sequence: CASSLIGTGPQHF. CDR3 nucleotide sequence: TGTGCCAGCAGTTTAATAGGGACTGGTCCCCAGCATTTT.

V gene TRBV4-1 combines with J gene TRBJ2-2, with D perhaps matching TRBD1 (6 bases). This CDR3 spans 14 amino acids. Germline loops: CDR1 MGHRA, CDR2 YSYEKL. Trimming removed 2 bases at V and 4 bases at J, with 8 bases between. CDR3 DNA sequence: TGCGCCAGCAGCCAAAGGGACACCACCGGGGAGCTGTTTTTT. Translation gives CASSQRDTTGELFF.

A few counts support this clone. The gene calls are TRBV28 and TRBJ1-1; tentative D call: TRBD1 (5 bases). The germline CDR1 and CDR2 sequences are MDHEN and SYDVKM. V dropped 8 bases and J dropped 0 bases, with 10 bases sitting between them. CDR3 length: 13 amino acids. In nucleotides, the CDR3 is TGTGCCAGCTGGGGCCCGTTGAACACTGAAGCTTTCTTT. This gives the protein CASWGPLNTEAFF.

V gene TRBV19 combines with J gene TRBJ1-2; TRBD1 aligns across 7 bases. The CDR3 sequence is 13 residues long. Germline V gives CDR1 LNHDA, CDR2 SQIVND (reference sequence). V gave up 6 bases and J gave up 4 bases; unmatched junction bases: 5. CDR3 sequence reads: CASRRGGGYGYTF. In DNA, the CDR3 is TGTGCCAGTAGGAGAGGGGGCGGCTATGGCTACACCTTC. Complete variable domain (other parts from reference TRBV19 and TRBJ1-2): DGGITQSPKYLFRKEGQNVTLSCEQNLNHDAMYWYRQDPGQGLRLIYYSQIVNDFQKGDIAEGYSVSREKKESFPLTVTSAQKNPTAFYLCASRRGGGYGYTFGSGTRLTVV.

The rearrangement links TRBV28 to TRBJ1-3, with unresolved D. The CDR3 covers 12 residues. The germline V gene has CDR1 MDHEN and CDR2 SYDVKM. V was pared by 5 bases and J by 4 bases, with 6 bases between. CDR3 coding DNA: TGTGCCAGCAGTAAACAGGGAAACACCATATATTTT. This sequence encodes CASSKQGNTIYF.

V gene TRBV10-3 combines with J gene TRBJ2-3, with D possibly being TRBD2 (5 bases). Trimming pared 2 bases from V and 4 bases from J, leaving 10 bases between. The CDR3 is 14 amino acids. From germline, CDR1 is ENHRY and CDR2 SYGVKD. CDR3 bases: TGTGCCATCAGTGAGCGGGGAGCCCCAGATACGCAGTATTTT. The encoded protein is CAISERGAPDTQYF.

The chain is built from TRBV6-1 and TRBJ2-7, with a possible D match to TRBD1 (6 bases). The germline V and J ends were trimmed by 4 bases and 5 bases, with 18 bases remaining between them. This CDR3 comprises 15 residues. The V gene's germline CDR1 is MNHNS and CDR2 SASEGT. CDR3 amino acids: CASSGSGELRNEQYF. As DNA, the CDR3 is TGTGCCAGCAGTGGCTCAGGGGAACTACGGAACGAGCAGTACTTC.

The V gene is TRBV10-2, the J gene TRBJ2-7, with 7 bases aligning to TRBD1. Germline CDR1 reads WSHSY; CDR2 reads SAAADI. This CDR3 has 15 residues. The V and J ends lost 2 bases and 7 bases, in that order; junction bases with no gene match: 11. The CDR3 reads CASSEARQGMGEQYF. In nucleotides, the CDR3 is TGCGCCAGCAGTGAGGCGAGACAGGGTATGGGGGAGCAGTACTTC.

The chain has TRBV7-2 and TRBJ1-1; unclear D gene. This CDR3 has 13 amino acids. CDR1 is SGHTA, CDR2 FQGNSA, per germline. The V and J ends lost 2 bases and 10 bases respectively, with 14 bases between them. The CDR3 bases are TGTGCCAGCAGCTTAAAACTGGTGGAGCGAGCTTTCTTT. This codes for CASSLKLVERAFF.